This TCR beta chain stems from a study of blood T cell repertoires in COVID-19. Study as a whole: COVID-19 samples from acute and convalescent phases originated in the United States, Italy and Spain.

In the authors' workflow: Amplification from reference gene primers served as the basis for estimated nucleated cell counts. Some clones are missing from TCRdb's copy, which holds only in-frame ones; the method was immunoSEQ multiplex PCR. V and J calls and clone size come straight from that table; D and trimming were deduced from the DNA. The data show around 450,000 clones, with 87% seen just once and approximately 0.7% held by the top ten. After removal of 6 bases from V and 6 bases from J, the junction contained 7 bases not matched to a gene. Germline V CDR1 and CDR2: MNHNY, SVGAGI (reference sequence). The CDR3 contains 13 residues. Donors in Cohort 3 who had recovered were those with two negative PCRs, healthcare professional clearance, or resolution of their symptoms.

The chain combines TRBV6-6 with TRBJ1-1; 7 nucleotides align to TRBD1. This TCR was recovered from a young woman who had recovered from COVID-19. The sample was PBMCs or T cells enriched from blood (not recorded which). The CDR3 DNA reads TGTGCCAGCAGCCCGAACAGGGGTGCTGAAGCTTTCTTT. Its translation: CASSPNRGAEAFF.